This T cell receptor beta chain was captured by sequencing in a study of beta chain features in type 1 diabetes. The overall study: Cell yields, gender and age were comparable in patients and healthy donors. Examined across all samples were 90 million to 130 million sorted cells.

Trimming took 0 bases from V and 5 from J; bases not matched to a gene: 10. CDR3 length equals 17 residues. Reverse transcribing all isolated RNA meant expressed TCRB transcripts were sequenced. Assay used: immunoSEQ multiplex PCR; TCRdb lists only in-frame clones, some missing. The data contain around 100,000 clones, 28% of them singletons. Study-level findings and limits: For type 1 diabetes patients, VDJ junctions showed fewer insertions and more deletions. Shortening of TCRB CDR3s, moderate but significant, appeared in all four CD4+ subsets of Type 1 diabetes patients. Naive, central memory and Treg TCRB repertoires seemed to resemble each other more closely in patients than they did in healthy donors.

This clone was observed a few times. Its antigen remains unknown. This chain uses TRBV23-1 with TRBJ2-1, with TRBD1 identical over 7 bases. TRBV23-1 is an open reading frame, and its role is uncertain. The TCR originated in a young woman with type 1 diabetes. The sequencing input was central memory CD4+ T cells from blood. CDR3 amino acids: CASSQSSDRILDNEQFF. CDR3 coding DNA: TGCGCCAGCAGTCAATCGTCGGACAGGATTTTAGACAATGAGCAGTTCTTC.